This entry concerns a single TCR beta chain. Its target is not known. The data originate from a study of cytomegalovirus exposure and HLA in healthy donors. Clones were read by immunoSEQ multiplex PCR, and TCRdb kept only the in-frame ones, dropping some. Found here are approximately 80,000 clones, roughly 93% of them singletons; the top ten hold 3.6%. In germline, CDR1 is SEHNR, CDR2 FQNEAQ (reference sequence). V dropped 1 base and J dropped 3 bases, with 13 bases sitting between them. The CDR3 extends over 17 amino acids. The study, taken as a whole, reports: Some TCR beta chains (over 150 of them) were listed as cytomegalovirus-associated. In vitro checks showed that three CMV-associated chains really do target CMV antigens. Many donors shared some public TCRs, even though most TCR sequences were rare.

Sequences were obtained from PBMCs. The source of this sequence is a woman younger than 45 in good health and CMV-seronegative. The chain links TRBV7-9 to TRBJ2-6; D might be TRBD1 (5 bases). DNA for the CDR3: TGTGCCAGCAGCTTAGAGCAGGGTGCTGGTGGGGCCAACGTCCTGACTTTC. As protein: CASSLEQGAGGANVLTF.